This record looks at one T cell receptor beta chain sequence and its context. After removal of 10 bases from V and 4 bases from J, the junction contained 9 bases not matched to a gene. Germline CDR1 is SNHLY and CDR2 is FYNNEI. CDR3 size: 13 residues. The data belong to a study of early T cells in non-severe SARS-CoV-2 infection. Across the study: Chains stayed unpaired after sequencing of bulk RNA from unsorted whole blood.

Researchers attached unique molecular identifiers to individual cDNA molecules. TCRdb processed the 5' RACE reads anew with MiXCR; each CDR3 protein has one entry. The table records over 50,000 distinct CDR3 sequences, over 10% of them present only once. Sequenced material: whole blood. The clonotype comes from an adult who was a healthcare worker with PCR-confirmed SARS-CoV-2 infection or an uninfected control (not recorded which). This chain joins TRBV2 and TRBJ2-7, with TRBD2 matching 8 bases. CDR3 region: CAIVSGSIYEQYF. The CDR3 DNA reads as TGTGCCATCGTAAGCGGGAGTATTTACGAGCAGTACTTC.